The 18 T cell receptor beta chains below come from one sample, sequenced in a study of shared clonotypes between healthy human individuals. TCRdb keeps only in-frame clones here, not all; method: immunoSEQ multiplex PCR. The data contain more than 1.2 million clones, about 98.5% of them singletons. The sequenced material came from naive CD4+ T cells sorted from blood. Described subset: CD45RA+ positively selected. Every receptor here comes from a man in his thirties or forties in good health.

The CDR3 DNA reads TGTGCCAGCTCACCATTAGACTCAGGGTTCACCTACAATGAGCAGTTCTTC. Translation: CASSPLDSGFTYNEQFF. The chain uses TRBV18 and TRBJ2-1; possibly TRBD1 for D (5 bases). Germline V CDR1 and CDR2: KGHSH, LQKENI. Trimming removed 2 bases at V and 2 bases at J, with 16 bases between. CDR3 length: 17 amino acids. The variable domain in full, completed from reference TRBV18 and TRBJ2-1, reads NAGVMQNPRHLVRRRGQEARLRCSPMKGHSHVYWYRQLPEEGLKFMVYLQKENIIDESGMPKERFSAEFPKEGPSILRIQQVVRGDSAAYFCASSPLDSGFTYNEQFFGPGTRLTVL.

The J gene is TRBJ2-1, the V gene TRBV5-4, with TRBD2 matching 14 bases. V lost 4 bases to trimming and J lost 6 bases; unmatched junction nucleotides: 6. The CDR3 has 16 amino acids. Germline V gene data show CDR1 as SGHNT and CDR2 as YYREEE (reference sequence). This CDR3 is CASSAGLAGVSNEQFF. The CDR3, as DNA: TGTGCCAGCAGCGCGGGACTAGCGGGAGTTTCCAATGAGCAGTTCTTC.

The chain links TRBV5-1 to TRBJ1-5; 7 bases line up with TRBD1. Germline trimming cut 5 bases from V and 4 bases from J; bases unmatched to any gene: 9. Looked up from germline, CDR1 is SGHRS and CDR2 is YFSETQ. CDR3 length: 15 amino acids. The CDR3 region is CASRPRDSPNQPQHF. CDR3 in DNA: TGCGCCAGCAGACCCAGGGACAGCCCAAATCAGCCCCAGCATTTT.

With respect to this clone: One end of the junction varies from germline; a read error may be responsible. This rearrangement joins TRBV10-3 to TRBJ2-1, with 11 bases fitting TRBD2. The CDR3 is 15 residues long. Germline V gives CDR1 ENHRY, CDR2 SYGVKD. CDR3 sequence: CATSGSGRAHNEQFF. The CDR3 DNA sequence: TGTGCCACCAGTGGTAGCGGGAGGGCCCACAATGAGCAGTTCTTC.

This sequence joins TRBV9 and TRBJ1-4; D not resolved. This CDR3 contains 13 residues. Trimming took 1 base from V and 7 from J, leaving 8 bases between them. Germline lookup yields CDR1 SGDLS and CDR2 YYNGEE. Here the CDR3 reads CASSVIGSEKLFF. DNA of the CDR3: TGTGCCAGCAGCGTAATTGGCAGTGAAAAACTGTTTTTT.

The gene calls are TRBV21-1 and TRBJ1-5. TRBV21-1 is deemed a pseudogene. There are 16 residues in the CDR3. CDR3 DNA: TGTGCCAGCAGTGCTTCGAAGTTCGGGGGCAATCAGCCCCAGCATTTT. Its protein is CASSASKFGGNQPQHF.

The chain employs TRBV4-3 and TRBJ2-1; a possible D gene is TRBD2 (6 bases). The germline V gene encodes CDR1 LGHNA and CDR2 YSLEER. The CDR3 covers 17 residues. The V end was cut by 0 bases, the J end by 7 bases, with 19 bases between. The CDR3 spells CASSQDFSAGFWNEQFF. The CDR3 nucleotides read TGCGCCAGCAGCCAAGACTTTTCCGCGGGATTTTGGAATGAGCAGTTCTTC.

The chain combines TRBV4-1 with TRBJ2-3, with 15 bases lining up with TRBD2. The J segment lost 4 bases and the V segment lost 1 base, leaving 6 bases of the junction unmatched. The CDR3 has 18 amino acids. The germline gives CDR1 MGHRA, CDR2 YSYEKL. CDR3 sequence: CASSQVRTSGRGSDTQYF. The CDR3 DNA is TGCGCCAGCAGCCAAGTCCGGACTAGCGGGAGGGGGTCAGATACGCAGTATTTT.

The chain recombines TRBV7-2 with TRBJ2-1; TRBD1 aligns across 9 bases. Germline lookup yields CDR1 SGHTA and CDR2 FQGNSA. This CDR3 contains 15 residues. Losses at the gene ends were 6 bases for V and 6 bases for J; bases not matched to a gene: 9. The CDR3 spells CASRPTGGEGNEQFF. Here the CDR3 DNA reads TGTGCCAGCAGACCGACAGGGGGGGAGGGCAATGAGCAGTTCTTC.

The chain employs TRBV29-1 and TRBJ1-2, with 12 nucleotides matching TRBD1. CDR3 length: 14 residues. Germline-derived CDR1 and CDR2 are SQVTM and ANQGSEA. V lost 7 bases and J lost 6; bases outside the gene matches: 9. The CDR3 loop is CSGGQGARGHGYTF. The DNA of the CDR3 is TGCAGCGGGGGACAGGGGGCGCGAGGCCATGGCTACACCTTC.

This sequence joins TRBV10-1 and TRBJ2-5; D remains ambiguous. The V and J ends lost 5 bases and 2 bases respectively, with 9 bases between them. Germline V CDR1 and CDR2: WNHNN, SYGVQD (reference sequence). The CDR3 has 13 residues. CDR3 region: CASSKTVQETQYF. In nucleotides, the CDR3 is TGCGCCAGCAGTAAGACTGTACAAGAGACCCAGTACTTC.

This chain connects TRBV19 to TRBJ2-2; 8 bases fit TRBD1. V lost 7 bases to trimming and J lost 4 bases; unmatched junction nucleotides: 17. The germline gives CDR1 LNHDA, CDR2 SQIVND (reference sequence). The CDR3 spans 18 residues. The CDR3 loop is CASNPGTSDTGGTGELFF. For the CDR3, the DNA is TGTGCCAGTAATCCGGGGACCTCAGATACAGGGGGCACCGGGGAGCTGTTTTTT.

The chain couples TRBV7-8 to TRBJ2-7, with 14 positions matching TRBD2. Germline CDR1 SGHVS, CDR2 FQNEAQ. V was pared by 0 bases and J by 6 bases, with 1 base of the junction left unmatched. CDR3 length: 15 amino acids. CDR3 DNA: TGTGCCAGCAGCTTAGCGGGACTAGCGGGAGTCGAGCAGTACTTC. Translated, it gives CASSLAGLAGVEQYF.

The gene calls are TRBV2 and TRBJ2-3; 7 nucleotides agree with TRBD2. Germline loops: CDR1 SNHLY, CDR2 FYNNEI. Unmatched junction bases numbered 10, after V lost 6 bases and J lost 1 base. There are 16 residues in the CDR3. CDR3 in DNA: TGTGCCAGCAGACGACTTTCGGGGGGAGGCACAGATACGCAGTATTTT. This gives the protein CASRRLSGGGTDTQYF.

The chain is built from TRBV5-6 and TRBJ2-7; 11 bases fit TRBD1. CDR3 length: 16 residues. CDR1 SGHDT and CDR2 YYEEEE come from the germline V gene. The V gene end was trimmed by 4 bases and the J gene end by 4 bases; junction bases not matched to a gene: 10. DNA for the CDR3: TGTGCCAGCAGCCCTACGGGACAGGGGGGTCAATACGAGCAGTACTTC. Residues: CASSPTGQGGQYEQYF.

V gene TRBV29-1 combines with J gene TRBJ2-7, with TRBD2 matching over 9 bases. The CDR3 consists of 13 residues. Germline V gene data show CDR1 as SQVTM and CDR2 as ANQGSEA. Germline trimming cut 7 bases from V and 5 bases from J; bases unmatched to any gene: 9. CDR3 sequence: CSAIPLAGDEQYF. CDR3 DNA: TGCAGCGCCATACCCTTAGCGGGAGACGAGCAGTACTTC.

J is TRBJ2-1 and V is TRBV7-2; D is perhaps TRBD2 (6 bases). The germline gives CDR1 SGHTA, CDR2 FQGNSA. The CDR3 consists of 17 residues. V lost 0 bases and J lost 9, with 21 bases in between. The CDR3 region is CASSLAPRESSFGEQFF. The CDR3 coding sequence is TGTGCCAGCAGCTTAGCTCCCCGGGAGAGCTCCTTTGGTGAGCAGTTCTTC.

The chain combines TRBV18 with TRBJ1-2; D is ambiguous. V lost 4 bases, J lost 10 bases, and 13 bases lay in between. The CDR3 runs 12 residues. The germline gives CDR1 KGHSH, CDR2 LQKENI. CDR3 region: CASSQDRGVYTF. In DNA form, the CDR3 reads TGTGCCAGCTCACAAGACCGGGGAGTCTACACCTTC.